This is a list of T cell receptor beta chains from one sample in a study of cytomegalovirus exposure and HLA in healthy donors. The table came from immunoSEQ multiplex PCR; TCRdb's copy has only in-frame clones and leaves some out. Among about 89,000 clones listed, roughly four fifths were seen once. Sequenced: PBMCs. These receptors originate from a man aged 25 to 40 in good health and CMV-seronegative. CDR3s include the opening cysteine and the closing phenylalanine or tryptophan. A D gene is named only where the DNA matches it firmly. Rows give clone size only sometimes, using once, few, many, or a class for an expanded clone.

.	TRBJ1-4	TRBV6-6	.	CASSYFQGSTNEKLFF	TGTGCCAGCAGTTACTTCCAGGGGTCGACGAATGAAAAACTGTTTTTT
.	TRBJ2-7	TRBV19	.	CASRDTSYEQYF	TGTGCCAGTAGGGACACTTCCTACGAGCAGTACTTC
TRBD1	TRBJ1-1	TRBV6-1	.	CASSEDRMNTEAFF	TGTGCCAGCAGTGAGGACAGGATGAACACTGAAGCTTTCTTT
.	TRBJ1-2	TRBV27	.	CASYTARGFGYTF	TGTGCCAGTTACACAGCCAGGGGCTTTGGCTACACCTTC
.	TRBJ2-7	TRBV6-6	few	CASSYDGQTAYEQYF	TGTGCCAGCAGTTACGATGGACAGACCGCCTACGAGCAGTACTTC
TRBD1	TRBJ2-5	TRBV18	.	CASSPPARGPLTQYF	TGTGCCAGCTCACCACCGGCAAGGGGGCCTCTAACCCAGTACTTC
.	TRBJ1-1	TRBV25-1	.	CASSFRGNTEAFF	TGTGCCAGCAGTTTCAGGGGCAACACTGAAGCTTTCTTT
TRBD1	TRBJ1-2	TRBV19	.	CASSIDPDRVDYGYTF	TGTGCCAGTAGTATAGATCCGGACAGGGTGGACTATGGCTACACCTTC
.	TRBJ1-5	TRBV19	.	CASSIGGQNVPQHF	TGTGCCAGTAGTATCGGCGGCCAGAACGTACCCCAGCATTTT
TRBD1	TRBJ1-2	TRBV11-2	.	CASSLEGTGKSTF	TGTGCCAGCAGCTTAGAGGGGACAGGAAAAAGCACCTTC
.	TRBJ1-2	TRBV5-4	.	CASSIQGSNGYTF	TGTGCCAGCAGCATTCAGGGCTCAAATGGCTACACCTTC
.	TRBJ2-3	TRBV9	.	CASSVGGHPTDTQYF	TGTGCCAGCAGCGTAGGGGGACACCCCACAGATACGCAGTATTTT
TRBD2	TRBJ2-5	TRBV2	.	CASSSRTSGSYQETQYF	TGTGCCAGCAGCTCGAGGACTAGCGGGAGTTACCAAGAGACCCAGTACTTC
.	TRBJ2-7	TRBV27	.	CASSLSVVGRGYEQYF	TGTGCCAGCAGTTTATCCGTCGTGGGGCGAGGATACGAGCAGTACTTC
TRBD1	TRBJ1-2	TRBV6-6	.	CASRVTGVNYGYTF	TGTGCCAGCAGGGTGACAGGGGTAAACTATGGCTACACCTTC
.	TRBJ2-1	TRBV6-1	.	CASSPLGNEQFF	TGTGCCAGCAGTCCCCTCGGTAATGAGCAGTTCTTC
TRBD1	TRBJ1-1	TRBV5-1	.	CASSWTGDREAFF	TGCGCCAGCAGCTGGACAGGGGATAGGGAAGCTTTCTTT
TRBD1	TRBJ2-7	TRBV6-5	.	CASKPGQGRTYEQYF	TGTGCCAGCAAACCGGGACAGGGTAGGACCTACGAGCAGTACTTC
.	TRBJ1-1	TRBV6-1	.	CASSEKPRSTEAFF	TGTGCCAGCAGTGAAAAACCGCGGAGCACTGAAGCTTTCTTT
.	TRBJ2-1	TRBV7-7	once	CASSLEGGEIYNEQFF	TGTGCTAGCAGCTTAGAGGGGGGGGAGATTTACAATGAGCAGTTCTTC